These 15 T cell receptor beta chains were sequenced from one sample in a study of blood T cell repertoires in COVID-19. TCRdb's copy holds only in-frame clones and misses some; the assay was immunoSEQ multiplex PCR. The sample consists of some 180,000 clones, about 88% of them appearing once. What was sequenced was peripheral blood. The receptors here all came from a man aged 50 or older who had recovered from COVID-19.

The chain joins TRBV7-3 to TRBJ2-1; 8 nucleotides match TRBD1. The CDR3 totals 13 residues. Per the germline V gene, CDR1 is SGHTA and CDR2 is FQGTGA. Germline trimming cut 5 bases from V and 10 bases from J; bases unmatched to any gene: 7. The DNA for the CDR3 is TGTGCCAGCAGCCTGGACAGGGTGAAAGAGCAGTTCTTC. This encodes CASSLDRVKEQFF.

This chain links TRBV27 with TRBJ1-2; 10 positions match TRBD1. The length of the CDR3 is 15 residues. CDR1 is MNHEY, CDR2 SMNVEV, per germline (reference sequence). V dropped 4 bases and J dropped 5; count of bases not matched to a gene: 7. The CDR3 is CASSSPGTGVYGYTF. In nucleotides, the CDR3 is TGTGCCAGCAGTTCCCCCGGGACAGGGGTATATGGCTACACCTTC.

This rearrangement joins TRBV28 to TRBJ1-2; D uncertain. Trimming removed 2 bases at V and 7 bases at J, with 8 bases between. From germline, CDR1 is MDHEN and CDR2 SYDVKM. The CDR3 spans 12 residues. This CDR3 is CASSLGPSGYTF. CDR3 DNA: TGTGCCAGCAGTTTAGGCCCCTCTGGCTACACCTTC.

This chain uses TRBV19 with TRBJ2-7; no firm D call. The CDR3 covers 13 residues. Germline V gene sequence: CDR1 LNHDA, CDR2 SQIVND (reference sequence). The germline V and J ends were trimmed by 2 bases and 4 bases, with 9 bases remaining between them. Here the CDR3 reads CASSINSQYEQYF. CDR3 nucleotide sequence: TGTGCCAGTAGTATAAACAGCCAATACGAGCAGTACTTC.

The chain employs TRBV11-2 and TRBJ2-7; D possibly corresponds to TRBD2 (6 bases). Trimming removed 1 base from V and 6 bases from J, with 7 bases in between. Germline V gives CDR1 SGHAT, CDR2 FQNNGV. The CDR3 is 12 amino acids. CDR3 amino acids: CASSLGGGEQYF. The CDR3, as DNA: TGTGCCAGCAGCTTAGGGGGAGGCGAGCAGTACTTC.

The V and J genes are TRBV7-2 and TRBJ2-3, with D possibly matching TRBD1 (6 bases). The germline V and J ends were trimmed by 4 bases and 4 bases, with 18 bases remaining between them. The CDR3 has 16 residues. CDR1 is SGHTA, CDR2 FQGNSA, per germline. The chain's CDR3 is CASSSGQLGGPDTQYF. For the CDR3, the DNA is TGTGCCAGCAGCTCCGGACAGCTCGGAGGCCCAGATACGCAGTATTTT. Full variable domain (rest looked up from reference TRBV7-2 and TRBJ2-3): GAGVSQSPSNKVTEKGKDVELRCDPISGHTALYWYRQSLGQGLEFLIYFQGNSAPDKSGLPSDRFSAERTGGSVSTLTIQRTQQEDSAVYLCASSSGQLGGPDTQYFGPGTRLTVL.

In this sample, this clone turned up once. V is TRBV9 and J is TRBJ2-7, with TRBD1 as a possible D gene (6 bases). Trimming took off 0 bases at V and 6 bases at J, with 13 bases between the two ends. The CDR3 covers 14 residues. Germline CDR1 is SGDLS and CDR2 is YYNGEE. DNA for the CDR3: TGTGCCAGCAGCGTAGGAACAGGGCTCGGCGAGCAGTACTTC. Amino acids: CASSVGTGLGEQYF. The whole variable domain, filled in from reference TRBV9 and TRBJ2-7, reads DSGVTQTPKHLITATGQRVTLRCSPRSGDLSVYWYQQSLDQGLQFLIQYYNGEERAKGNILERFSAQQFPDLHSELNLSSLELGDSALYFCASSVGTGLGEQYFGPGTRLTVT.

The rearrangement links TRBV27 to TRBJ2-1, with TRBD1 identical over 7 bases. Germline CDR1 and CDR2: MNHEY and SMNVEV (reference sequence). The CDR3 runs 14 residues. The trim removed 5 bases at V and 6 bases at J, leaving 7 bases unmatched. CDR3 residues: CASSLRDRSNEQFF. As DNA, the CDR3 is TGTGCCAGCAGTCTCCGGGACAGATCCAATGAGCAGTTCTTC.

This rearrangement joins TRBV5-1 to TRBJ1-2; unclear D gene. Trimming pared 0 bases from V and 3 bases from J, leaving 12 bases between. Looked up from germline, CDR1 is SGHRS and CDR2 is YFSETQ. The CDR3 length is 15 residues. DNA for the CDR3: TGCGCCAGCAGCTTGGCGCCCTCAGATTACTATGGCTACACCTTC. This sequence encodes CASSLAPSDYYGYTF.

The chain carries TRBV6-5 and TRBJ1-3, with D possibly TRBD1 on 5 matching bases. Germline CDR1 and CDR2: MNHEY and SVGAGI. This CDR3 has 12 residues. V dropped 8 bases and J dropped 4 bases, with 9 bases sitting between them. As DNA, the CDR3 is TGTGCCAGCCGCGACAGAGGAAACACCATATATTTT. Translating it yields CASRDRGNTIYF.

This chain joins TRBV2 and TRBJ1-5; 7 nucleotides agree with TRBD1. The CDR3 sequence is 16 residues long. V was clipped by 3 bases and J by 4 bases; unmatched bases: 9. Germline CDR1 is SNHLY and CDR2 is FYNNEI. The CDR3 coding sequence is TGTGCCAGCAGTGACGCTAGGACAGGAGTAAATCAGCCCCAGCATTTT. Protein sequence: CASSDARTGVNQPQHF.

V is TRBV28 and J is TRBJ1-5, with 8 bases that match TRBD1. The CDR3 runs 15 residues. CDR1 and CDR2 from the germline V gene are MDHEN and SYDVKM. With V trimmed by 3 bases and J by 4 bases, 5 bases remained unmatched. CDR3 sequence reads: CASSFQGALNQPQHF. The DNA for the CDR3 is TGTGCCAGCAGTTTCCAGGGGGCGTTAAATCAGCCCCAGCATTTT.

V usage is TRBV7-2 and J usage is TRBJ1-1; D is ambiguous. CDR1 and CDR2 from the germline V gene are SGHTA and FQGNSA. Trimming cost V 2 bases and J 5 bases, with 9 bases left between them. The CDR3 consists of 13 residues. CDR3 in amino acids: CASSLTERTEAFF. Written as DNA, the CDR3 is TGTGCCAGCAGCTTAACCGAGAGGACTGAAGCTTTCTTT.

This chain joins TRBV6-5 and TRBJ2-4; 8 nucleotides line up with TRBD2. The CDR3 is 15 amino acids. Germline lookup yields CDR1 MNHEY and CDR2 SVGAGI. J lost 0 bases, V lost 5 bases, and 3 bases had no gene match. The CDR3 coding sequence is TGTGCCAGCAGTAACCTAGCGGGAGCCAAAAACATTCAGTACTTC. Protein: CASSNLAGAKNIQYF.

The V and J genes are TRBV2 and TRBJ1-2, with TRBD1 identical over 8 bases. The V gene's germline CDR1 is SNHLY and CDR2 FYNNEI. V lost 5 bases to trimming and J lost 4 bases; unmatched junction nucleotides: 9. The CDR3 has 15 residues. The CDR3: CASSPTDRDGYGYTF. The CDR3 nucleotides read TGTGCCAGCAGTCCTACGGACAGGGACGGCTATGGCTACACCTTC. The full variable domain, its missing parts supplied by reference TRBV2 and TRBJ1-2, is EPEVTQTPSHQVTQMGQEVILRCVPISNHLYFYWYRQILGQKVEFLVSFYNNEISEKSEIFDDQFSVERPDGSNFTLKIRSTKLEDSAMYFCASSPTDRDGYGYTFGSGTRLTVV.